The source of this T cell receptor beta chain is a study of technical replicates of blood from a handful of donors. Germline V gene data show CDR1 as SGHAT and CDR2 as FQNNGV. This CDR3 contains 15 residues. V was pared by 0 bases and J by 6 bases, with 14 bases between. Generated by immunoSEQ multiplex PCR, the TCRdb table keeps only in-frame clones and is missing some. The top ten clones hold 0.37% of a sample with about 82,000 clones, approximately 96% of them seen once. Sequenced: T cells isolated from PBMCs. The origin of this receptor is a human donor in good health. The chain employs TRBV11-2 and TRBJ1-2; the D is unclear. The CDR3 region is CASSLDNHRSNGYTF. DNA for the CDR3: TGTGCCAGCAGCTTAGATAACCACAGATCTAATGGCTACACCTTC.